This TCR beta chain is drawn from a study of cytomegalovirus exposure and HLA in healthy donors. The PCR had 60 Vbeta and 13 Jbeta primers. TCRdb's table, derived via immunoSEQ multiplex PCR, lists solely in-frame clones and lacks some. The table lists approximately 93,000 clones, 70% to 85% of them singletons, with under 4% in the top ten. CDR1 KGHSH and CDR2 LQKENI come from the germline V gene. The CDR3 sequence is 18 residues long. V lost 1 base and J lost 3; bases outside the gene matches: 11. This receptor was obtained from a man over 45 in good health and CMV-seronegative. The specimen sequenced was PBMCs. The chain combines TRBV18 with TRBJ1-4, with 7 bases identical to TRBD1. CDR3: CASSPRVKTGASNEKLFF. CDR3 DNA: TGTGCCAGCTCACCACGGGTAAAAACAGGGGCGTCTAATGAAAAACTGTTTTTT.